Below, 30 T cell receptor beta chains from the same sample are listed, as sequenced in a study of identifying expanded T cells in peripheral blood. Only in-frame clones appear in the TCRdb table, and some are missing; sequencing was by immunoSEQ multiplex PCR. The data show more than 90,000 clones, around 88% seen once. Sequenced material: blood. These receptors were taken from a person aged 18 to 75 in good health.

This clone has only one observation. The chain's CDR3 is CATSRAGRAGELFF. The CDR3 nucleotides are TGTGCCACCAGCAGGGCAGGTCGCGCCGGGGAGCTGTTTTTT. This chain connects TRBV15 to TRBJ2-2, with no clear D. V lost 3 bases to trimming and J lost 6 bases, with 11 bases between them. CDR3 size: 14 residues. The germline gives CDR1 LNHNV, CDR2 YYDKDF (reference sequence).

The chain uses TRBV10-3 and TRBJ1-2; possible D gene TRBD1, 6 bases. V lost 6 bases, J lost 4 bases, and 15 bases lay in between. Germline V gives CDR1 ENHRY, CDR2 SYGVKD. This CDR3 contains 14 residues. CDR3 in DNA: TGTGCCATCAGGGACCACAGGGACCGCTATGGCTACACCTTC. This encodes CAIRDHRDRYGYTF.

The DNA for the CDR3 is TGTGCCAGCAGTTCACAGGGGGGTAGACCCTATGGCTACACCTTC. It is translated as CASSSQGGRPYGYTF. This chain connects TRBV6-5 to TRBJ1-2, with 8 positions matching TRBD1. Germline V CDR1 and CDR2: MNHEY, SVGAGI. Trimming took 4 bases from V and 4 from J; bases not matched to a gene: 8. This CDR3 has 15 residues.

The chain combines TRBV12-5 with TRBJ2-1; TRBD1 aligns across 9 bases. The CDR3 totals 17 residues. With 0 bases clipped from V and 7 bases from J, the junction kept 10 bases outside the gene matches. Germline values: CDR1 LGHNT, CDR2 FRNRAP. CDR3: CASGLVPDRGNRNEQFF. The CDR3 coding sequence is TGTGCTAGTGGTTTGGTCCCAGACAGGGGGAATAGGAATGAGCAGTTCTTC.

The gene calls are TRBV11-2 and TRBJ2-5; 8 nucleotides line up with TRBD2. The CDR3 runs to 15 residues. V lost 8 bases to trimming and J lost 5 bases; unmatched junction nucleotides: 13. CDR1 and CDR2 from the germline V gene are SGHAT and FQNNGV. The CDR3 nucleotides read TGTGCCAGCCTAGGGATTCCGGGGGGGCGCGAGACCCAGTACTTC. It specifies CASLGIPGGRETQYF.

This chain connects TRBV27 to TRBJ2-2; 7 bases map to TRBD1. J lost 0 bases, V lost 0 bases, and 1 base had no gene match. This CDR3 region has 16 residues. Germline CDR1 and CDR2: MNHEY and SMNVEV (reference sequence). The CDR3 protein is CASSLSTGANTGELFF. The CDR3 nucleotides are TGTGCCAGCAGTTTATCTACAGGGGCGAACACCGGGGAGCTGTTTTTT.

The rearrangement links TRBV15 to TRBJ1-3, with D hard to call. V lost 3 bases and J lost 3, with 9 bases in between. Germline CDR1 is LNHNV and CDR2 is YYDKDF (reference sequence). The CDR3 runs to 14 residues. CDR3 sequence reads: CATSSPGVGNTIYF. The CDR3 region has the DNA TGTGCCACCAGCAGCCCTGGGGTTGGAAACACCATATATTTT.

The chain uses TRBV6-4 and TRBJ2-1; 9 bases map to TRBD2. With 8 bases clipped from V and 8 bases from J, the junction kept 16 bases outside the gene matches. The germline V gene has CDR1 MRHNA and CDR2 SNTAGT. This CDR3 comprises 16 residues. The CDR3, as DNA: TGTGCCAGCCCCCGGGGTGGCGGGGGGGCCACGCATGAGCAGTTCTTC. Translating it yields CASPRGGGGATHEQFF.

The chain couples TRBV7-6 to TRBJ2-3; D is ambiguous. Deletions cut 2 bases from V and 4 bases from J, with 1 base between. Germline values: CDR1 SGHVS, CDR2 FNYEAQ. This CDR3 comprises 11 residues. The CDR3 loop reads CASSLSDTQYF. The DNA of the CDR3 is TGTGCCAGCAGCTTATCAGATACGCAGTATTTT.

DNA of the CDR3: TGTGCCAGCAGCTTAACTACCGGGACAGGGGACGGCTACACCTTC. Amino acids: CASSLTTGTGDGYTF. This sequence joins TRBV13 and TRBJ1-2, with TRBD1 identical over 10 bases. Germline CDR1 PRHDT, CDR2 FYEKMQ (reference sequence). The J segment lost 8 bases and the V segment lost 2 bases, leaving 8 bases of the junction unmatched. This CDR3 contains 15 residues.

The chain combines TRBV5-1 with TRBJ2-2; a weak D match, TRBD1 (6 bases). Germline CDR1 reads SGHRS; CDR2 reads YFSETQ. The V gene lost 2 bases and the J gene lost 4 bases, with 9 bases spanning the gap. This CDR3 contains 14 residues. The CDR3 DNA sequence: TGCGCCAGCAGCTTAAACAGGGTCACCGGGGAGCTGTTTTTT. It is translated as CASSLNRVTGELFF.

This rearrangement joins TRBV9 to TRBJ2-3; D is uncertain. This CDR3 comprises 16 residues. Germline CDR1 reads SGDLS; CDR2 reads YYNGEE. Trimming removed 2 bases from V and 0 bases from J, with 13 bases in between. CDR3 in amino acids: CASSVGIGPSTDTQYF. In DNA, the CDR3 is TGTGCCAGCAGCGTGGGAATCGGACCCAGCACAGATACGCAGTATTTT.

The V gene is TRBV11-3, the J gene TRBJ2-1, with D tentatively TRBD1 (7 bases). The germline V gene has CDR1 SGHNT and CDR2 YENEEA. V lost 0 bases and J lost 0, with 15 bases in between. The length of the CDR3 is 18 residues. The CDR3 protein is CASSLEQGGSSSYNEQFF. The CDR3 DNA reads TGTGCCAGCAGCTTAGAGCAGGGGGGCTCGAGCTCCTACAATGAGCAGTTCTTC.

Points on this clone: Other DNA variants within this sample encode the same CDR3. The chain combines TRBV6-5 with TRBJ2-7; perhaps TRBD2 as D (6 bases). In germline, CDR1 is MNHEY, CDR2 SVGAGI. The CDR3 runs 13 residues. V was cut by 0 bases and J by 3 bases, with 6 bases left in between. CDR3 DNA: TGTGCCAGCAGTTACTCGCGGGGCTACGAGCAGTACTTC. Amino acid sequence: CASSYSRGYEQYF.

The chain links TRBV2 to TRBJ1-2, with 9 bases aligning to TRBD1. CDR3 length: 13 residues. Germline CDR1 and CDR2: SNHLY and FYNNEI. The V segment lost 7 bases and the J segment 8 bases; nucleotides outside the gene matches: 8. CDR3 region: CASTADRGGGYTF. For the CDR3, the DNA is TGTGCCAGCACCGCGGACAGGGGAGGGGGCTACACCTTC.

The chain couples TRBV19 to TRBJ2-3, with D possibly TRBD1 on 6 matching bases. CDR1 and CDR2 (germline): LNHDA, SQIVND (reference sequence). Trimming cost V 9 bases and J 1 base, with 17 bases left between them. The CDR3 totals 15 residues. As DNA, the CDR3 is TGTGCCAGCCGAGACCAGGGGTGGGGCACAGATACGCAGTATTTT. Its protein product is CASRDQGWGTDTQYF.

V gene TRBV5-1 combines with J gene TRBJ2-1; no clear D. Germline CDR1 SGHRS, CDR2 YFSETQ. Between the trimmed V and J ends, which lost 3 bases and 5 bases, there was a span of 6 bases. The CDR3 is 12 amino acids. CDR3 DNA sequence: TGCGCCAGCAGCTCAGGAGACAATGAGCAGTTCTTC. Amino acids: CASSSGDNEQFF.

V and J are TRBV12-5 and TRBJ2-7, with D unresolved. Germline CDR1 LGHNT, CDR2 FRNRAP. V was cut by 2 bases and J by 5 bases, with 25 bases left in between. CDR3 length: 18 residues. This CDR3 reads CASGLTPVPLETIHEQYF. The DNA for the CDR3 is TGTGCTAGTGGTTTGACCCCCGTACCGCTAGAAACAATCCACGAGCAGTACTTC.

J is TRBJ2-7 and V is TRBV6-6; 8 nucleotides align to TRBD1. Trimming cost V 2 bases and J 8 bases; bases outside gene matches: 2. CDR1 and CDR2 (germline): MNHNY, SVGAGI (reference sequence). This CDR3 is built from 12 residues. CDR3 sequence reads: CASSYGQGQQYF. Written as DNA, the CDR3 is TGTGCCAGCAGTTACGGACAGGGACAGCAGTACTTC.

CDR3 in amino acids: CASSPLGSPNTGELFF. The CDR3 DNA reads as TGCGCCAGCAGCCCCCTGGGGTCCCCGAACACCGGGGAGCTGTTTTTT. The J gene is TRBJ2-2, the V gene TRBV5-1, with D unresolved. The CDR3 is 16 residues long. Trimming took off 4 bases at V and 0 bases at J, with 13 bases between the two ends. CDR1 is SGHRS and CDR2 is YFSETQ in the germline V gene.

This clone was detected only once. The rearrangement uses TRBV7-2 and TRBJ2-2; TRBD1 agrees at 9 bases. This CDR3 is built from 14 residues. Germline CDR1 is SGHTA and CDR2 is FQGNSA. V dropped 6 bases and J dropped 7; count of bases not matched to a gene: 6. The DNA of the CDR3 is TGTGCCAGCAGTCAACAGGGGGCCAGCGGGGAGCTGTTTTTT. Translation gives CASSQQGASGELFF.

CDR3 protein: CASSLDLGDTQYF. CDR3 DNA: TGTGCCAGCAGCTTAGACCTCGGGGATACGCAGTATTTT. This rearrangement joins TRBV7-6 to TRBJ2-3; no definite D call. V gave up 1 base and J gave up 6 bases, with 8 bases separating them. Germline assignment: CDR1 SGHVS and CDR2 FNYEAQ. CDR3 length: 13 amino acids.

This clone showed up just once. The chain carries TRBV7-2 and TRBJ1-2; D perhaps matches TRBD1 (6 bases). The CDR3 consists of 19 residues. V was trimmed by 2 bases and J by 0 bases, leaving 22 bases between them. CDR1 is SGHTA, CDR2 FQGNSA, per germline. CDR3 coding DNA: TGTGCCAGCAGCTTAAAATTTGGCAGGGGACACCTACCTAACTATGGCTACACCTTC. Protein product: CASSLKFGRGHLPNYGYTF.

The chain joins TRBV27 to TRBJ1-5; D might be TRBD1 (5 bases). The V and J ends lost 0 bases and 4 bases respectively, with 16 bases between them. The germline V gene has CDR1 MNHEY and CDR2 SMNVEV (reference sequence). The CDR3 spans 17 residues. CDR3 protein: CASSLSRRGATNQPQHF. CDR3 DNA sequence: TGTGCCAGCAGTTTATCAAGACGAGGGGCCACGAATCAGCCCCAGCATTTT.

CDR3 sequence reads: CASSPGTSGVIPNEQFF. CDR3 coding DNA: TGTGCCAGCAGCCCCGGGACTAGCGGGGTCATTCCCAATGAGCAGTTCTTC. This sequence joins TRBV5-4 and TRBJ2-1; 13 positions agree with TRBD2. CDR3 size: 17 residues. The germline gives CDR1 SGHNT, CDR2 YYREEE (reference sequence). The V gene end was trimmed by 4 bases and the J gene end by 6 bases; junction bases not matched to a gene: 10. Combining the CDR3 with reference TRBV5-4 and TRBJ2-1 gives the whole variable domain ETGVTQSPTHLIKTRGQQVTLRCSSQSGHNTVSWYQQALGQGPQFIFQYYREEENGRGNFPPRFSGLQFPNYSSELNVNALELDDSALYLCASSPGTSGVIPNEQFFGPGTRLTVL.

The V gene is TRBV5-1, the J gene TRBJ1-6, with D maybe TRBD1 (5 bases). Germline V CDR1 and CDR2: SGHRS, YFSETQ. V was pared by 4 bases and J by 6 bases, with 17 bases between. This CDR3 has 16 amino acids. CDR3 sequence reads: CASSLGDPGGNSPLHF. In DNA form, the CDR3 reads TGCGCCAGCAGCCTAGGGGACCCTGGGGGTAATTCACCCCTCCACTTT.

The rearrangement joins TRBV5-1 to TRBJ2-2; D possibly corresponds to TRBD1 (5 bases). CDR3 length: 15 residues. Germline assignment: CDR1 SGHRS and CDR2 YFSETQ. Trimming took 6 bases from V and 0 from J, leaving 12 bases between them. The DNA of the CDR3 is TGCGCCAGCAACCAGGGCGTAGCGAACACCGGGGAGCTGTTTTTT. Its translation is CASNQGVANTGELFF.

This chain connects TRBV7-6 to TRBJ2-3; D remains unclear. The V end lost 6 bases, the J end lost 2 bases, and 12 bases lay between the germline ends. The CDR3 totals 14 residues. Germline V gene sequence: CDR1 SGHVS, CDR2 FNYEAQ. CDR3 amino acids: CASSRSGSTDTQYF. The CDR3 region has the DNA TGTGCCAGCAGTCGATCAGGTTCCACAGATACGCAGTATTTT.

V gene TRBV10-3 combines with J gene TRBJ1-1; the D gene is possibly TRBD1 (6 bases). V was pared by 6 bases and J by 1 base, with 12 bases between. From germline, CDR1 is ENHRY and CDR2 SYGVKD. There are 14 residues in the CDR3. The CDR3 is CAISGDTRNTEAFF. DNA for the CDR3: TGTGCCATCAGCGGGGACACTCGGAACACTGAAGCTTTCTTT.

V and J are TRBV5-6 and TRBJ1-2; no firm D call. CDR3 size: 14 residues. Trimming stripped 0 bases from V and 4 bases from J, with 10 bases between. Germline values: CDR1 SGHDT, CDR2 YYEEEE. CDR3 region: CASSLAGAIYGYTF. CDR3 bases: TGTGCCAGCAGCTTGGCCGGAGCGATCTATGGCTACACCTTC.